The 10 T cell receptor beta chains presented below share a single source sample, sequenced in a study of blood T cell repertoires in COVID-19 (dated by TCRdb to the early 2020s). The library was generated by the immunoSEQ multiplex PCR assay. This immuneACCESS table, as held by TCRdb, lists in-frame sequences with V and J called but not all clones. Of the missing ones, under half trace to an unresolved V gene in checked studies; the others have no known cause. For this sample there are approximately 96,000 clones; more than 65% appear just once. Around a tenth of the sample goes to the ten largest clones. Input material: peripheral blood. These receptors originate from a woman older than 75 with acute or convalescent COVID-19.

This chain connects TRBV5-6 to TRBJ2-3; 7 positions match TRBD1. The CDR3 runs 14 residues. V shed 4 bases, J shed 1 base, and the junction held 3 bases outside the gene matches. CDR1 and CDR2 from the germline V gene are SGHDT and YYEEEE. In nucleotides, the CDR3 is TGTGCCAGCAGCCGAGACAGGGGCACAGATACGCAGTATTTT. Protein sequence: CASSRDRGTDTQYF.

The V call is TRBV10-3, the J call TRBJ1-2; the D is unclear. This CDR3 spans 12 amino acids. CDR1 and CDR2 from the germline V gene are ENHRY and SYGVKD. V lost 2 bases and J 4 bases, leaving 5 bases between the germline ends. The CDR3 is CAISEVIYGYTF. CDR3 sequence (DNA): TGTGCCATCAGTGAGGTCATCTATGGCTACACCTTC.

Written as DNA, the CDR3 is TGTGCCAGCAGCGACGGACAGGGGAGCTCCTACAATGAGCAGTTCTTC. It codes for CASSDGQGSSYNEQFF. The chain uses TRBV13 and TRBJ2-1; 9 positions match TRBD1. This CDR3 has 16 residues. Germline assignment: CDR1 PRHDT and CDR2 FYEKMQ (reference sequence). Germline trimming cut 5 bases from V and 0 bases from J; bases unmatched to any gene: 5.

This clone was seen a handful of times. The gene calls are TRBV9 and TRBJ2-1, with 8 bases that match TRBD1. This CDR3 is 14 amino acids long. Losses at the gene ends were 4 bases for V and 9 bases for J; bases not matched to a gene: 9. Looked up from germline, CDR1 is SGDLS and CDR2 is YYNGEE. The CDR3 is CASSLTTGDGEQFF. In nucleotides, the CDR3 is TGTGCCAGCAGCCTAACGACAGGGGACGGTGAGCAGTTCTTC. Looking up the rest from reference TRBV9 and TRBJ2-1 gives the full variable domain: DSGVTQTPKHLITATGQRVTLRCSPRSGDLSVYWYQQSLDQGLQFLIQYYNGEERAKGNILERFSAQQFPDLHSELNLSSLELGDSALYFCASSLTTGDGEQFFGPGTRLTVL.

The chain combines TRBV7-2 with TRBJ2-7, with 10 nucleotides matching TRBD2. The V gene end was trimmed by 5 bases and the J gene end by 5 bases; junction bases not matched to a gene: 9. The length of the CDR3 is 15 residues. Per germline, CDR1 SGHTA and CDR2 FQGNSA. The CDR3 sequence: CASSASGGGSDEQYF. The CDR3 DNA follows: TGTGCCAGCAGCGCAAGCGGGGGGGGCTCTGACGAGCAGTACTTC. The variable domain in full, completed from reference TRBV7-2 and TRBJ2-7, reads GAGVSQSPSNKVTEKGKDVELRCDPISGHTALYWYRQSLGQGLEFLIYFQGNSAPDKSGLPSDRFSAERTGGSVSTLTIQRTQQEDSAVYLCASSASGGGSDEQYFGPGTRLTVT.

This clone was detected only a few times. The chain carries TRBV7-9 and TRBJ1-1; no clear D gene. Germline V gives CDR1 SEHNR, CDR2 FQNEAQ (reference sequence). This CDR3 has 14 amino acids. V lost 4 bases to trimming and J lost 4 bases, with 13 bases between them. As DNA, the CDR3 is TGTGCCAGCAGCTGGCCGGGGAGCGTCACTGAAGCTTTCTTT. Residues: CASSWPGSVTEAFF. The variable domain in full, with the rest retrieved from reference TRBV7-9 and TRBJ1-1, is DTGVSQNPRHKITKRGQNVTFRCDPISEHNRLYWYRQTLGQGPEFLTYFQNEAQLEKSRLLSDRFSAERPKGSFSTLEIQRTEQGDSAMYLCASSWPGSVTEAFFGQGTRLTVV.

V and J are TRBV28 and TRBJ1-1; D gene ambiguous. Trimming took 6 bases from V and 4 from J, leaving 12 bases between them. Germline CDR1 reads MDHEN; CDR2 reads SYDVKM. This CDR3 spans 13 amino acids. The CDR3 region is CASRQSSVTEAFF. In DNA, the CDR3 is TGTGCCAGCAGACAGTCGTCGGTCACTGAAGCTTTCTTT.

CDR3 residues: CASSPRPGKGGHEQYF. CDR3 bases: TGTGCCAGCAGTCCACGCCCGGGAAAGGGGGGGCACGAGCAGTACTTC. The chain carries TRBV27 and TRBJ2-7; D is possibly TRBD2 (7 bases). The CDR3 covers 16 residues. V shed 5 bases and J shed 5 bases, with 22 bases lying between them. Looked up from germline, CDR1 is MNHEY and CDR2 is SMNVEV (reference sequence).

V and J are TRBV3-1 (or the pseudogene TRBV3-2) and TRBJ1-4, with 8 bases fitting TRBD1. The CDR3 has 15 residues. Germline CDR1 is LGHDT and CDR2 is YNNKEL (reference sequence). The V segment lost 5 bases and the J segment 8 bases; nucleotides outside the gene matches: 10. The DNA of the CDR3 is TGTGCCAGCAGCGACCAGGGGGCAGGGGGAGAAAAACTGTTTTTT. This sequence encodes CASSDQGAGGEKLFF.

The rearrangement links TRBV7-2 to TRBJ1-4; 7 bases align to TRBD1. Germline V lookup: CDR1 SGHTA, CDR2 FQGNSA. V dropped 5 bases and J dropped 8; count of bases not matched to a gene: 20. This CDR3 has 18 amino acids. CDR3 DNA sequence: TGTGCCAGCAGCCAGGTGGGACAGAGAATTCCAGGGGGGGAAAAACTGTTTTTT. This translates into CASSQVGQRIPGGEKLFF.